The source of this T cell receptor (beta chain) is a study of regulatory T cells in long-lasting Graves disease. Time point described: newly diagnosed GD, antithyroid drugs for less than 3 months. From RNA extracted from PBMCs, the TCR library was made. Building the TCR beta libraries relied on iRepertoire HTBI primers, and CDR3 regions underwent Arm-PCR. MiXCR, applied by TCRdb to the multiplex PCR reads, yields one record per CDR3 protein. Among around 240,000 distinct CDR3 sequences listed, 15% to 20% were seen once. The J segment lost 6 bases and the V segment lost 0 bases, leaving 8 bases of the junction unmatched. The CDR3 sequence is 16 residues long. Germline CDR1 reads SGHTA; CDR2 reads FQGNSA. These data also formed part of another study, on T cells in Graves' hyperthyroidism and ophthalmopathy.

This material consisted of peripheral blood mononuclear cells (PBMCs), taken at new diagnosis, from a patient treated with antithyroid drugs. This chain connects TRBV7-2 to TRBJ2-1; 7 bases fit TRBD2. This clonotype was obtained from a woman aged 25-40 years with Graves disease. This chain's CDR3 is CASSLAVSLASNEQFF. The CDR3 DNA sequence: TGTGCCAGCAGCTTAGCCGTTTCACTAGCGTCCAATGAGCAGTTCTTC.